These 32 T cell receptor beta chains originate from one sample sequenced in a study of T cells in Graves' hyperthyroidism and ophthalmopathy. TCR beta CDR3 regions were amplified from RNA transcripts. HTBI primers were employed in a first-round RT-PCR of the TCR CDR3. TCRdb reanalysed the multiplex PCR reads using MiXCR and keeps one entry per CDR3 protein. Here the sample spans some 620,000 distinct CDR3 sequences, roughly 16% being singletons. The sequencing input was blood. Receptors were obtained from a woman aged 25 to 39 with Graves' hyperthyroidism.

For the CDR3, the DNA is TGCAGTGCTAGAGAGGCCCCCAGGGGATTCGAGCAGTACTTC. This gives the protein CSAREAPRGFEQYF. The gene calls are TRBV20-1 and TRBJ2-7; a possible D gene is TRBD1 (6 bases). CDR1 is DFQATT, CDR2 SNEGSKA, per germline (reference sequence). The V and J ends lost 0 bases and 6 bases respectively, with 15 bases between them. CDR3 length: 14 residues.

This clonotype was observed a handful of times. The junction does not match germline at one end; this may be a read error. The chain links TRBV9 to TRBJ2-5, with 8 bases identical to TRBD1. Germline CDR1 reads SGDLS; CDR2 reads YYNGEE. The CDR3 spans 17 residues. This CDR3 reads CASSLDPSGGQLETQYF. Here the CDR3 DNA reads TGCGCCAGCAGCTTGGATCCGTCAGGGGGCCAATTGGAGACCCAGTACTTC.

This clonotype was detected only a few times. This chain links TRBV15 with TRBJ2-7, with D perhaps matching TRBD1 or TRBD2 (5 bases each). The CDR3 is 16 residues long. Trimming stripped 1 base from V and 6 bases from J, with 19 bases between. Germline V gene data show CDR1 as LNHNV and CDR2 as YYDKDF (reference sequence). This chain's CDR3 is CATSRGPGTQGGEQYF. The CDR3 DNA sequence: TGTGCCACCAGCAGAGGACCCGGGACCCAAGGAGGCGAGCAGTACTTC.

This clonotype occurred once. This chain joins TRBV7-2 and TRBJ2-1; D gene uncertain. V lost 3 bases and J lost 0, with 9 bases in between. This CDR3 spans 15 amino acids. Germline CDR1 reads SGHTA; CDR2 reads FQGNSA. The CDR3 spells CASSFGDPSYNEQFF. DNA of the CDR3: TGTGCCAGCAGCTTTGGTGATCCCTCCTACAATGAGCAGTTCTTC. The entire variable domain, with the rest obtained from reference TRBV7-2 and TRBJ2-1, is as follows: GAGVSQSPSNKVTEKGKDVELRCDPISGHTALYWYRQSLGQGLEFLIYFQGNSAPDKSGLPSDRFSAERTGGSVSTLTIQRTQQEDSAVYLCASSFGDPSYNEQFFGPGTRLTVL.

This clonotype was seen only a few times. The CDR3 nucleotides read TGTGCCAGCAGCCCCCGAGCGGTTTCCTACGAGCAGTACTTC. Its protein product is CASSPRAVSYEQYF. The chain has TRBV9 and TRBJ2-7, with a tentative D call TRBD2 (5 bases). The germline V gene has CDR1 SGDLS and CDR2 YYNGEE. V was pared by 4 bases and J by 1 base, with 12 bases between. This CDR3 comprises 14 residues.

The genes are TRBV5-5 and TRBJ1-1; D not certain. The germline CDR1 and CDR2 sequences are SGHKS and YYEKEE (reference sequence). The germline V and J ends were trimmed by 4 bases and 3 bases, with 10 bases remaining between them. This CDR3 has 13 residues. The CDR3 here is CASSAIRYTEAFF. CDR3 nucleotides: TGTGCCAGCAGCGCTATTAGGTACACTGAAGCTTTCTTT.

This rearrangement joins TRBV20-1 to TRBJ2-3; 7 bases map to TRBD1. V was pared by 1 base and J by 1 base, with 11 bases of the junction left unmatched. CDR3 size: 17 residues. Per the germline V gene, CDR1 is DFQATT and CDR2 is SNEGSKA (reference sequence). The CDR3 is CSARAWERGHGTDTQYF. The CDR3 DNA sequence: TGCAGTGCTAGAGCTTGGGAGAGGGGGCATGGCACAGATACGCAGTATTTT.

Ten or more counts support this clonotype. This chain links TRBV29-1 with TRBJ2-1, with 12 bases identical to TRBD2. The CDR3 contains 14 residues. Trimming cost V 4 bases and J 8 bases; bases outside gene matches: 6. Germline V CDR1 and CDR2: SQVTM, ANQGSEA. CDR3 DNA sequence: TGCAGCGTTGGAACTAGCGGGAGGATTGATGAGCAGTTCTTC. The encoded protein is CSVGTSGRIDEQFF.

This clonotype occurred many times. The chain employs TRBV6-2 or TRBV6-3 and TRBJ2-2; 10 bases map to TRBD1. The CDR3 loop spans 15 amino acids. Germline lookup yields CDR1 MNHEY and CDR2 SVGEGT. Trimming removed 6 bases from V and 7 bases from J; junction bases left unmatched: 8. The CDR3 region has the DNA TGTGCCAGCAGCATTGCGGGACAGGGGATCGGGGAGCTGTTTTTT. Translation gives CASSIAGQGIGELFF.

This clonotype was counted ten times or more. J is TRBJ2-7 and V is TRBV5-1; 10 positions agree with TRBD2. Germline V gene sequence: CDR1 SGHRS, CDR2 YFSETQ. The CDR3 has 14 residues. Trimming cost V 4 bases and J 4 bases; bases outside gene matches: 5. The CDR3 nucleotides are TGCGCCAGCAGCAGGACTAGCGGAGGGTACGAGCAGTACTTC. The encoded protein is CASSRTSGGYEQYF.

This clonotype showed up many times. The J gene is TRBJ1-1, the V gene TRBV13; the D is unclear. The germline CDR1 and CDR2 sequences are PRHDT and FYEKMQ (reference sequence). V lost 5 bases, J lost 10 bases, and 8 bases lay in between. The CDR3 loop spans 10 amino acids. The CDR3 DNA reads TGTGCCAGCAGCCTCTCTGGAGCTTTCTTT. Residues: CASSLSGAFF.

This clonotype occurred a few times. This chain joins TRBV30 and TRBJ2-4; 16 positions agree with TRBD2. Germline V gene lookup returns CDR1 GTSNPN and CDR2 SVGIG (reference sequence). Trimming cost V 5 bases and J 9 bases; bases outside gene matches: 7. CDR3 length: 15 amino acids. The CDR3: CAWDPGLAGGVIQYF. As DNA, the CDR3 is TGTGCCTGGGACCCGGGACTAGCGGGAGGGGTCATTCAGTACTTC.

This clonotype appeared many times. The rearrangement uses TRBV7-3 and TRBJ2-1; 7 bases agree with TRBD2. This CDR3 has 14 amino acids. In germline, CDR1 is SGHTA, CDR2 FQGTGA. The J segment lost 9 bases and the V segment lost 5 bases, leaving 10 bases of the junction unmatched. This CDR3 reads CASSLPGLSSEQFF. The CDR3 coding sequence is TGTGCCAGCAGCCTACCGGGACTATCTAGTGAGCAGTTCTTC.

This clonotype occurred many times. The chain links TRBV9 to TRBJ2-7; D not certain. V was shortened by 1 base and J by 0 bases, with 17 bases between the two germline ends. This CDR3 region has 17 residues. CDR1 is SGDLS and CDR2 is YYNGEE in the germline V gene. The chain's CDR3 is CASSVTFKGKYSYEQYF. CDR3 bases: TGTGCCAGCAGCGTAACATTCAAAGGGAAGTACTCCTACGAGCAGTACTTC.

The chain combines TRBV6-2 or TRBV6-3 with TRBJ2-3; possible D gene TRBD2, 6 bases. CDR3 length: 16 residues. Germline CDR1 reads MNHEY; CDR2 reads SVGEGT. V lost 8 bases to trimming and J lost 3 bases, with 21 bases between them. CDR3 sequence (DNA): TGTGCCAGCCTCCAGCCTAGCGAAGGGTTTACAGATACGCAGTATTTT. Residues: CASLQPSEGFTDTQYF.

This clonotype was observed at least ten times. The CDR3 DNA sequence: TGTGCCAGCAGTGAACAGGGGCCGGGGGATACGCAGTATTTT. Protein sequence: CASSEQGPGDTQYF. J is TRBJ2-3 and V is TRBV2; weak D call: TRBD1 (6 bases). V was cut by 2 bases and J by 6 bases, with 12 bases left in between. CDR3 size: 14 residues. Germline loops: CDR1 SNHLY, CDR2 FYNNEI.

This clonotype was recorded many times. This chain joins TRBV6-1 and TRBJ1-1; the D is unclear. CDR1 MNHNS and CDR2 SASEGT come from the germline V gene. With 8 bases removed from V and 3 bases from J, the gap between germline ends came to 10 bases. The CDR3 runs 12 residues. In DNA, the CDR3 is TGTGCCAGCCGAAACTGGGACACTGAAGCTTTCTTT. This translates into CASRNWDTEAFF.

This clonotype was counted ten times or more. The V call is TRBV6-1, the J call TRBJ2-5; TRBD2 matches 8 bases. Trimming removed 4 bases from V and 1 base from J; junction bases left unmatched: 8. Germline V gene lookup returns CDR1 MNHNS and CDR2 SASEGT. The CDR3 is made up of 16 amino acids. The CDR3 coding sequence is TGTGCCAGCAGTGGAGGTACGGGAGGGCTCCAAGAGACCCAGTACTTC. It encodes CASSGGTGGLQETQYF.

This clonotype was recorded a few times. The chain couples TRBV20-1 to TRBJ2-1; TRBD2 matches 10 bases. The V gene's germline CDR1 is DFQATT and CDR2 SNEGSKA (reference sequence). J was trimmed by 7 bases and V by 0 bases; bases with no gene match: 9. The CDR3 contains 16 residues. CDR3 nucleotide sequence: TGCAGTGCTAGAGACGCAGCGGGAGGGCCGGGGAATGAGCAGTTCTTC. This translates into CSARDAAGGPGNEQFF.

The V gene is TRBV19, the J gene TRBJ2-1, with 14 bases aligning to TRBD2. V lost 8 bases, J lost 9 bases, and 6 bases stayed unmatched. Looked up from germline, CDR1 is LNHDA and CDR2 is SQIVND (reference sequence). This CDR3 has 14 residues. DNA of the CDR3: TGTGCCAGTGGGGGGACTAGCGGGAGTGGTGAGCAGTTCTTC. As protein: CASGGTSGSGEQFF.

This CDR3 is CASSTRQRIYEQYF. The CDR3, as DNA: TGTGCCAGTAGTACCAGACAGAGGATCTACGAGCAGTACTTC. The chain is built from TRBV19 and TRBJ2-7, with D possibly matching TRBD1 (5 bases). Germline assignment: CDR1 LNHDA and CDR2 SQIVND (reference sequence). Trimming pared 4 bases from V and 3 bases from J, leaving 13 bases between. The CDR3 is made up of 14 amino acids. Together with reference TRBV19 and TRBJ2-7, the CDR3 gives the full variable domain: DGGITQSPKYLFRKEGQNVTLSCEQNLNHDAMYWYRQDPGQGLRLIYYSQIVNDFQKGDIAEGYSVSREKKESFPLTVTSAQKNPTAFYLCASSTRQRIYEQYFGPGTRLTVT.

This clonotype was observed at least ten times. The rearrangement joins TRBV7-9 to TRBJ2-1; 10 positions agree with TRBD2. The trim removed 4 bases at V and 8 bases at J, leaving 8 bases unmatched. Germline CDR1 SEHNR, CDR2 FQNEAQ (reference sequence). CDR3 length equals 15 residues. The CDR3 here is CASSSLSGRTDEQFF. DNA for the CDR3: TGTGCCAGCAGCTCACTTAGCGGGAGGACGGATGAGCAGTTCTTC.

This clonotype was seen repeatedly, ten times or more. The chain has TRBV12-3 or TRBV12-4 and TRBJ1-4, with D unresolved. V lost 2 bases and J 8 bases, leaving 6 bases between the germline ends. The CDR3 consists of 12 residues. The CDR3 nucleotides are TGTGCCAGCAGTTTACGCTTGGAAAAACTGTTTTTT. It yields the protein CASSLRLEKLFF.

This clonotype was observed at least ten times. This rearrangement joins TRBV20-1 to TRBJ2-1; D may correspond to TRBD1 or TRBD2 (6 bases each). Trimming pared 3 bases from V and 5 bases from J, leaving 32 bases between. The CDR3 loop spans 20 amino acids. The germline CDR1 and CDR2 sequences are DFQATT and SNEGSKA (reference sequence). CDR3: CSARGLGHQDYRGDNNEQFF. The CDR3 DNA follows: TGCAGTGCTAGGGGTCTGGGACATCAAGACTATCGCGGGGATAACAATGAGCAGTTCTTC.

This sequence joins TRBV7-2 and TRBJ2-7, with TRBD2 matching 8 bases. Germline values: CDR1 SGHTA, CDR2 FQGNSA. This CDR3 is built from 17 residues. V lost 5 bases to trimming and J lost 5 bases; unmatched junction nucleotides: 17. Here the CDR3 reads CASSRGHRNSGMDEQYF. The CDR3 DNA reads TGTGCCAGCAGCCGGGGACATCGTAATAGCGGGATGGACGAGCAGTACTTC.

This clonotype occurred many times. V and J are TRBV2 and TRBJ2-3; D may be TRBD2 (7 bases). Trimming took off 2 bases at V and 1 base at J, with 10 bases between the two ends. This CDR3 contains 15 residues. Germline-derived CDR1 and CDR2 are SNHLY and FYNNEI. The CDR3 coding sequence is TGTGCCAGCAGTGAATTAGGGGGGGGCACAGATACGCAGTATTTT. It encodes CASSELGGGTDTQYF.

This clonotype occurred many times. This sequence joins TRBV11-2 and TRBJ2-7; weak D call: TRBD1 (6 bases). The CDR3 extends over 13 amino acids. CDR1 and CDR2 (germline): SGHAT, FQNNGV. Trimming removed 5 bases at V and 3 bases at J, with 11 bases between. The chain's CDR3 is CASSKDSYYEQYF. In DNA form, the CDR3 reads TGTGCCAGCAGCAAGGACAGCTACTACGAGCAGTACTTC.

The chain combines TRBV12-3 or TRBV12-4 with TRBJ1-5; D remains unclear. The V end lost 3 bases, the J end lost 4 bases, and 10 bases lay between the germline ends. This CDR3 is 14 amino acids long. This chain's CDR3 is CASSFAWINQPQHF. The CDR3 nucleotides are TGTGCCAGCAGTTTTGCGTGGATAAATCAGCCCCAGCATTTT.

The chain has TRBV7-2 and TRBJ2-2; a weak D match, TRBD2 (5 bases). The CDR3 is 18 amino acids. Germline-derived CDR1 and CDR2 are SGHTA and FQGNSA. The ends were cut back, 4 bases at V and 7 bases at J, with 25 bases in the middle. DNA for the CDR3: TGTGCCAGCAGCTCCCCTGGAGGTGGTATTAATCACGTCGGGGAGCTGTTTTTT. Protein sequence: CASSSPGGGINHVGELFF. Full variable domain (remainder filled in from reference TRBV7-2 and TRBJ2-2): GAGVSQSPSNKVTEKGKDVELRCDPISGHTALYWYRQSLGQGLEFLIYFQGNSAPDKSGLPSDRFSAERTGGSVSTLTIQRTQQEDSAVYLCASSSPGGGINHVGELFFGEGSRLTVL.

This clonotype was recorded many times. The V gene is TRBV7-2, the J gene TRBJ2-1; 7 bases fit TRBD2. This CDR3 is 16 amino acids long. CDR1 is SGHTA, CDR2 FQGNSA, per germline. The V gene end was trimmed by 5 bases and the J gene end by 2 bases; junction bases not matched to a gene: 9. CDR3 in amino acids: CASSVDSGTTYNEQFF. The CDR3 coding sequence is TGTGCCAGCAGCGTAGACTCCGGGACTACCTACAATGAGCAGTTCTTC.

This clonotype was counted many times. The chain links TRBV12-3 or TRBV12-4 to TRBJ1-5; 8 nucleotides line up with TRBD1. V lost 6 bases, J lost 6 bases, and 10 bases stayed unmatched. CDR3 length equals 15 residues. This CDR3 reads CASRPNQGAPQPQHF. The CDR3 DNA follows: TGTGCCAGCAGGCCTAATCAGGGGGCTCCTCAGCCCCAGCATTTT.

This chain connects TRBV28 to TRBJ1-2; 8 nucleotides agree with TRBD1. V gave up 6 bases and J gave up 1 base; unmatched junction bases: 10. The V gene's germline CDR1 is MDHEN and CDR2 SYDVKM. The CDR3 has 16 amino acids. The CDR3 nucleotides are TGTGCCAGCAGAGCCCTGGGGACAGGACTTAACTATGGCTACACCTTC. It codes for CASRALGTGLNYGYTF.